This T cell receptor beta chain was recovered during a study of CD8+ T cells in alopecia areata (dated by TCRdb to between 2017 and 2018). The study in broad terms: Treated patients were enrolled in an open-label pilot trial of oral tofacitinib, 5 to 10 mg twice daily, for moderate-to-severe alopecia areata. Tofacitinib was administered for 6 to 18 months, and 6 months of follow-up off drug were then conducted to assess delayed response and recurrence. In treated patients, disease severity was measured using the SALT score, which gives the percentage of scalp surface area affected. The study used high-throughput TCRbeta sequencing to examine T cell clonal expansion in alopecia areata, in both the C3H/HeJ mouse model and human patients. In humans, TCRbeta sequencing was performed on scalp tissue and on sorted CD4+ and CD8+ peripheral blood T cells from healthy controls and from patients with patchy or totalis/universalis alopecia areata. Biopsies were taken from tofacitinib-treated patients at baseline and at 4 and 24 weeks of treatment, and a later scalp biopsy was taken in several of the tofacitinib-treated patients. Scalp clonality was compared among normal scalp (n=4), patchy alopecia areata scalp (n=8), and alopecia totalis/universalis scalp (n=8). RNA was extracted with the PAXgene miRNA kit for fixed scalp, the miRNeasy kit for PBMCs, and the RNeasy kit for mouse skin. TCRbeta CDR3 regions were amplified by immunoSEQ multiplex PCR using 35 Vbeta forward and 13 Jbeta reverse primers.

Receptor libraries were prepared by the immunoSEQ multiplex PCR assay. RNA was extracted from all samples and reverse transcribed into cDNA as template for TCR sequencing. First-strand cDNA was synthesized using SuperScript III with a 2:1 mix of oligo-dT and random hexamers. A synthetic immune receptor repertoire was used to measure amplification bias, and any remaining bias was corrected computationally. In the original analysis: Raw reads were preprocessed to remove errors, and CDR3 was defined by IMGT conventions from the conserved cysteine to phenylalanine. Clonality was computed as 1 minus the Shannon entropy, with the entropy normalized by log2 of the number of productive unique TCRs. CD4 or CD8 identity of scalp clones was inferred by cross-referencing scalp TCRbeta sequences with sorted blood CD4 and CD8 repertoires. In TCRdb, the immuneACCESS table is reduced to in-frame sequences with V and J assigned. These tables do not hold every clone; where another copy was compared, an unresolved V gene accounts for under half, and the others remain unexplained. V and J calls and clone size come straight from that table; D and trimming were deduced from the DNA. This sample comprises 75,000 to 80,000 clones, around 61% of them detected only once. The ten largest clones add up to around 24% of the sample.

The time point label of this sample denotes: about 5 months on oral tofacitinib. The treatment or condition label of this sample denotes: oral pan-JAK inhibitor, 5-10 mg twice daily. Peripheral blood and lesional scalp punch biopsies were obtained from patients with alopecia areata. PBMCs were isolated by density centrifugation and stained for CD3, CD4 and CD8, and CD4+ and CD8+ T cells were sorted on a FACSAria. What the study reported, not specific to this receptor: Unlike mouse skin, which is dominated by gammadelta T cells, normal human skin has resident alphabeta T cells that are also sequenced, and this complicates analysis of the scalp TCR repertoire. Shared TCR sequences between patients were less evident than in mice, which may be partly attributable to HLA diversity in the patient population. During tofacitinib treatment, many expanded lesional clones stuck around in both scalp and blood, and this persistence may partly explain why relapse happens after treatment is stopped. Higher clonality and more expanded CD8+ clones were observed in lesional scalp than in normal scalp, particularly in alopecia totalis/universalis, a finding suggestive of antigenic drive. Because the treated cohort was small and had just a single nonresponder, larger studies are needed to establish links between baseline CD8+ expansion and response. Tofacitinib significantly decreased scalp clonality and the number of expanded CD8+ clones among the top 100 scalp clones.

Between the V and J ends, shortened by 1 base and 3 bases respectively, the junction contains 12 bases. CDR1 and CDR2 (LGHNA, YSLEER) derive from the germline V gene. The CDR3 covers 15 residues, taking in both the cysteine and the phenylalanine. Of all the DNA, just the CDR3 is kept, 45 bases in frame from base 1. As concerns this clone: Its antigen is unknown. No base-level quality is on record; no much larger clone is a single base apart.

The receptor was derived from a human donor with alopecia areata. This sequence uses TRBV4-3 and TRBJ1-1, and possibly TRBD1, on 5 matching bases. The input for sequencing was CD8+ T cells sorted from blood, taken at week 24, from a patient treated with tofacitinib. The CDR3 corresponds to CASSQVSGLDTEAFF. The sequenced DNA: TGCGCCAGCAGCCAAGTCTCAGGGTTGGACACTGAAGCTTTCTTT.